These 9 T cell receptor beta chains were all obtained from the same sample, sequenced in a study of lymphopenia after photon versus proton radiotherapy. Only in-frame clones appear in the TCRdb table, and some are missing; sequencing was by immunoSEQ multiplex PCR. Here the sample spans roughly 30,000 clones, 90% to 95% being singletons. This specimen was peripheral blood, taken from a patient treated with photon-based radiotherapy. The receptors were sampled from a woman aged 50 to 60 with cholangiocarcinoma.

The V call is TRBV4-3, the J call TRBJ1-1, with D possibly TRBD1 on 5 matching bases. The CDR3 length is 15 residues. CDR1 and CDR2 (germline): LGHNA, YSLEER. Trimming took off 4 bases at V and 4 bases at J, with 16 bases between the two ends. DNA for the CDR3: TGCGCCAGCAGCCCCGTTCGGGACCCGAGCACTGAAGCTTTCTTT. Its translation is CASSPVRDPSTEAFF.

CDR3 bases: TGTGCCAGCAGCCCCCAGGGAGTATCCGGGGAGCTGTTTTTT. It codes for CASSPQGVSGELFF. V is TRBV6-4 and J is TRBJ2-2, with D possibly being TRBD1 or TRBD2 (5 bases each). Trimming stripped 6 bases from V and 6 bases from J, with 14 bases between. The germline V gene has CDR1 MRHNA and CDR2 SNTAGT. There are 14 residues in the CDR3.

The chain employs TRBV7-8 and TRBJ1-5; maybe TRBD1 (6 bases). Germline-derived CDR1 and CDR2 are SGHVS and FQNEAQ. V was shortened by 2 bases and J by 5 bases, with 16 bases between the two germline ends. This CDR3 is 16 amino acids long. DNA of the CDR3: TGTGCCAGCAGCTTAAATTACAGGGCCGGGGATCAGCCCCAGCATTTT. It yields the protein CASSLNYRAGDQPQHF.

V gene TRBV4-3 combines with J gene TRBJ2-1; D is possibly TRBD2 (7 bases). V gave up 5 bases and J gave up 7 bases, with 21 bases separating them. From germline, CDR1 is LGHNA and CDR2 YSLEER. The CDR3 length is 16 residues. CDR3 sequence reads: CASSYAWGGPGNEQFF. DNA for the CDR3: TGCGCCAGCAGCTACGCCTGGGGGGGGCCCGGAAATGAGCAGTTCTTC.

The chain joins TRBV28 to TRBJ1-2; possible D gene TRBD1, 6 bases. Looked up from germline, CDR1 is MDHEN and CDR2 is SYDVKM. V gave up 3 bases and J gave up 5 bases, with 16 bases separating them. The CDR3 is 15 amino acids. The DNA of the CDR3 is TGTGCCAGCAGTTTCGACGCGCTGAGGGGGTATGGCTACACCTTC. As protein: CASSFDALRGYGYTF.

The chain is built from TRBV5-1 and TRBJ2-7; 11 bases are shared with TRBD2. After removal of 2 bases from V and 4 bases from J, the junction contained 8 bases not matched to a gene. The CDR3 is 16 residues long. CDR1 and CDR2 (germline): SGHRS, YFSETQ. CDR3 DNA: TGCGCCAGCAGCTTTAGCGGGGGGGCTTCCGTTTACGAGCAGTACTTC. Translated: CASSFSGGASVYEQYF.

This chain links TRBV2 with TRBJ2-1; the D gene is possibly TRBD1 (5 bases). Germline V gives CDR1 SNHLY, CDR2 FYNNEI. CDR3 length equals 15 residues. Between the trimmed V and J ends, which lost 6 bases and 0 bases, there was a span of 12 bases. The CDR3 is CASSVQGSSYNEQFF. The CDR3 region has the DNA TGTGCCAGCAGCGTCCAGGGCAGCTCCTACAATGAGCAGTTCTTC.

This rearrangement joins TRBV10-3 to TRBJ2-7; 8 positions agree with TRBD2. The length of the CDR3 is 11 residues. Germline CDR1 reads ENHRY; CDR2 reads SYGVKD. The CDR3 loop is CASGGQYEQYF. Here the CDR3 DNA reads TGTGCAAGCGGGGGCCAATACGAGCAGTACTTC.

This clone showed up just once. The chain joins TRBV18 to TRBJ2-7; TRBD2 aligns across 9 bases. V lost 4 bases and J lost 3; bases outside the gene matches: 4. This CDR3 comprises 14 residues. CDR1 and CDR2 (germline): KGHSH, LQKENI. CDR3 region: CASSLRGGDYEQYF. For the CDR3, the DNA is TGTGCCAGCTCACTGCGGGGGGGGGACTACGAGCAGTACTTC.